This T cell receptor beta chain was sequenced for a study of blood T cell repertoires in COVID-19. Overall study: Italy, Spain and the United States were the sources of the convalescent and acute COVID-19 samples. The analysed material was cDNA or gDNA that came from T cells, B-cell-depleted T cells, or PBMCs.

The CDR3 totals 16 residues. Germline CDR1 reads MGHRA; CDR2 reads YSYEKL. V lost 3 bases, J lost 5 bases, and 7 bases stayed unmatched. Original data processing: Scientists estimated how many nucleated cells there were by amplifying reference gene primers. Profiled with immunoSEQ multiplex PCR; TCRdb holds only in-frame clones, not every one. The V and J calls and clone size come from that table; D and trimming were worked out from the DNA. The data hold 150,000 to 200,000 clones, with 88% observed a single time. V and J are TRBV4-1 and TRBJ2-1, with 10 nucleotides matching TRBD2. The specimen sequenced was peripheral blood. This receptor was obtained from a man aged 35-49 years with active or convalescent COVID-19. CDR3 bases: TGCGCCAGCAGCCAGGTACTAGCGGGGCTTAACAATGAGCAGTTCTTC. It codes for CASSQVLAGLNNEQFF.